This record concerns one T cell receptor (beta chain) sequence. Its specificity is not known. The time point denotes: patch test 1, 2 weeks after DPC sensitization. The treatment denotes: therapeutic diphenylcyclopropenone sensitization with weekly scalp DPC. Someone pulled total RNA out of unfractionated whole blood. TCRdb reanalysed the RACE reads using MiXCR and keeps one entry per CDR3 protein. The table shows approximately 80,000 distinct CDR3 sequences, with roughly a tenth occurring only once. This record belongs to a study of human T cells and chemical hapten exposure. Study-level background: Patients got weekly scalp diphenylcyclopropenone doses over the approximately 24-week study. 0.01% DPC was applied to the upper back in patch tests, which were read at 6 days.

V shed 2 bases and J shed 5 bases, with 12 bases lying between them. Germline CDR1 is SGHTA and CDR2 is FQGTGA. The CDR3 extends over 14 amino acids. Study-level findings and limits: TCRs whose frequency exceeded 1 in 1000 remained the same following DPC sensitization.

The sample in question was whole blood, obtained in connection with sensitization to the hapten diphenylcyclopropenone (DPC). The chain combines TRBV7-3 with TRBJ1-1; maybe TRBD1 (5 bases). The TCR comes from a woman aged 45 to 65 with alopecia areata. Some clones in this sample may be carry-over from other donors' samples. The CDR3 reads CASSLQGFGTEAFF. CDR3 DNA sequence: TGTGCCAGCAGCTTACAGGGATTCGGTACTGAAGCTTTCTTT.